These 27 T cell receptor beta chains were all obtained from the same sample, sequenced in a study of blood T cells in healthy people across ages. Sample-barcoded 5' priming and a J-beta primer mix drove a second PCR of about 6 to 12 cycles. TCRdb reprocessed the 5' RACE reads with MiXCR, giving one entry per CDR3 protein. The sample shows around 650,000 distinct CDR3 sequences, around 38% of them seen only once. Material for sequencing was blood. The receptors were gathered from a man older than 75 in good health.

A word on this clonotype: A read error may be the cause here, since a much bigger clone is one base away. V gene TRBV29-1 combines with J gene TRBJ2-1, with 8 bases fitting TRBD2. V trimming: 4 bases; J trimming: 10 bases; junction bases outside the gene matches: 12. Germline CDR1 SQVTM, CDR2 ANQGSEA. The CDR3 runs to 14 residues. The chain's CDR3 is CSVVVRGGTYEQFF. The CDR3 DNA sequence: TGCAGCGTTGTCGTTCGGGGGGGAACCTACGAGCAGTTCTTC.

The rearrangement uses TRBV7-2 and TRBJ2-7; tentative D call: TRBD2 (7 bases). CDR3 length: 15 residues. CDR1 and CDR2 from the germline V gene are SGHTA and FQGNSA. V was pared by 5 bases and J by 7 bases, with 21 bases between. The CDR3, as DNA: TGTGCCAGCAGCCTAAGGGGGGGTCCTTCGGGAGAGCAGTACTTC. This encodes CASSLRGGPSGEQYF.

Only one count was recorded for this clonotype. The chain employs TRBV7-9 and TRBJ1-2; TRBD1 matches at 8 bases. The CDR3 covers 13 residues. Germline V gene data show CDR1 as SEHNR and CDR2 as FQNEAQ (reference sequence). V lost 8 bases to trimming and J lost 4 bases; unmatched junction nucleotides: 6. CDR3 in DNA: TGTGCCAGCCGACAGGGGCTGGCCTATGGCTACACCTTC. It translates to CASRQGLAYGYTF.

The chain combines TRBV20-1 with TRBJ2-3; possible D gene TRBD1, 6 bases. Germline V gene data show CDR1 as DFQATT and CDR2 as SNEGSKA (reference sequence). Trimming took 1 base from V and 3 from J, leaving 11 bases between them. This CDR3 spans 14 amino acids. The CDR3 DNA reads as TGCAGTGCTAGAGGTCAGGGGTGGACAGATACGCAGTATTTT. Translated: CSARGQGWTDTQYF.

V gene TRBV5-1 combines with J gene TRBJ2-1; 10 bases are shared with TRBD2. Germline V lookup: CDR1 SGHRS, CDR2 YFSETQ. V shed 5 bases, J shed 4 bases, and the junction held 12 bases outside the gene matches. The CDR3 runs to 17 residues. CDR3 nucleotide sequence: TGCGCCAGCAGTCTAAGGCTAGCGGGAGAACTATACAATGAGCAGTTCTTC. It translates to CASSLRLAGELYNEQFF.

This clonotype has ten or more counts. The chain is built from TRBV12-3 or TRBV12-4 and TRBJ2-7; 10 bases align to TRBD2. The CDR3 spans 15 residues. The V segment lost 6 bases and the J segment 2 bases; nucleotides outside the gene matches: 7. The CDR3 is CASSPGTSVPYEQYF. The CDR3 coding sequence is TGTGCCAGCAGCCCTGGGACTAGCGTTCCCTACGAGCAGTACTTC.

Only a few counts were recorded for this clonotype. The chain is built from TRBV27 and TRBJ1-4, with TRBD1 matching 8 bases. Germline V CDR1 and CDR2: MNHEY, SMNVEV (reference sequence). J gave up 0 bases and V 0 bases, and 6 bases lay outside the gene matches. The CDR3 has 18 residues. CDR3 region: CASSLSPKQGATNEKLFF. The CDR3 DNA is TGTGCCAGCAGTTTATCCCCAAAACAGGGGGCAACTAATGAAAAACTGTTTTTT.

This clonotype was picked up a small number of times. The genes are TRBV5-1 and TRBJ2-3; no clear D gene. Trimming pared 0 bases from V and 4 bases from J, leaving 12 bases between. Germline assignment: CDR1 SGHRS and CDR2 YFSETQ. The length of the CDR3 is 15 residues. The CDR3 DNA reads as TGCGCCAGCAGCTTGGAAGGGCCGGCTCCAGATACGCAGTATTTT. Translation: CASSLEGPAPDTQYF.

CDR3 protein: CSAQSDRSYEQYF. The DNA for the CDR3 is TGCAGTGCTCAGTCGGACCGCTCCTACGAGCAGTACTTC. The V and J genes are TRBV20-1 and TRBJ2-7, with unresolved D. The V and J ends lost 5 bases and 0 bases respectively, with 11 bases between them. CDR3 length: 13 residues. CDR1 is DFQATT, CDR2 SNEGSKA, per germline (reference sequence).

Only a few counts were recorded for this clonotype. The V call is TRBV6-1, the J call TRBJ2-3; D may be TRBD1 (6 bases). V shed 10 bases and J shed 0 bases, with 14 bases lying between them. The CDR3 runs 14 residues. Germline CDR1 MNHNS, CDR2 SASEGT. The CDR3 region is CATKTGASTDTQYF. CDR3 DNA: TGTGCCACCAAGACAGGCGCTAGCACAGATACGCAGTATTTT.

This chain connects TRBV7-2 to TRBJ2-2, with D perhaps matching TRBD1 (6 bases). V was cut by 5 bases and J by 7 bases, with 14 bases left in between. Germline V CDR1 and CDR2: SGHTA, FQGNSA. This CDR3 has 14 residues. CDR3 sequence reads: CASSLQGRGGELFF. The CDR3 DNA follows: TGTGCCAGCAGCCTACAGGGCCGGGGCGGGGAGCTGTTTTTT.

V usage is TRBV9 and J usage is TRBJ2-5; 7 bases match TRBD1. Near its end, the DNA agrees better with TRBJ2-7, so the J call may be wrong. Germline V CDR1 and CDR2: SGDLS, YYNGEE. The CDR3 has 14 amino acids. DNA for the CDR3: TGTGCCAGCAGCGTAGACGGGACAGTCTACGAGCAGTACTTC. This codes for CASSVDGTVYEQYF.

Only a few counts were recorded for this clonotype. This rearrangement joins TRBV6-1 to TRBJ2-1; TRBD2 matches at 14 bases. Germline assignment: CDR1 MNHNS and CDR2 SASEGT. The CDR3 has 17 amino acids. V was clipped by 4 bases and J by 9 bases; unmatched bases: 11. CDR3 loop: CASSARWTSGRSPEQFF. CDR3 DNA sequence: TGTGCCAGCAGTGCCCGCTGGACTAGCGGGAGGTCGCCTGAGCAGTTCTTC.

V and J are TRBV20-1 and TRBJ1-6; D gene unclear. From germline, CDR1 is DFQATT and CDR2 SNEGSKA (reference sequence). V was clipped by 0 bases and J by 12 bases, with 15 bases between them. This CDR3 is built from 14 residues. CDR3 in amino acids: CSARETAGWIPLHF. The CDR3, as DNA: TGCAGTGCTAGAGAGACGGCCGGTTGGATACCCCTCCACTTT.

The chain combines TRBV6-2 or TRBV6-3 with TRBJ1-2; D uncertain. V was clipped by 4 bases and J by 4 bases, with 7 bases between them. This CDR3 has 12 residues. CDR1 is MNHEY, CDR2 SVGEGT, per germline. This chain's CDR3 is CASSFEGYGYTF. The CDR3 DNA sequence: TGTGCCAGCAGTTTCGAAGGCTATGGCTACACCTTC.

The chain employs TRBV14 and TRBJ1-2; D is possibly TRBD1 (5 bases). Trimming shortened V by 0 bases and J by 6 bases, and 8 bases separated the two germline ends. The CDR3 is 13 amino acids. The germline V gene encodes CDR1 SGHDN and CDR2 FVKESK. The DNA for the CDR3 is TGTGCCAGCAGCCAAGAAAGGGGCGATGGCTACACCTTC. This translates into CASSQERGDGYTF.

The sample holds many counts of this clonotype. V is TRBV7-6 and J is TRBJ2-5; D uncertain. The germline V gene encodes CDR1 SGHVS and CDR2 FNYEAQ. This CDR3 comprises 13 residues. Trimming shortened V by 3 bases and J by 5 bases, and 10 bases separated the two germline ends. The CDR3 sequence: CASSLGFAETQYF. In DNA, the CDR3 is TGTGCCAGCAGCTTGGGTTTCGCGGAGACCCAGTACTTC.

The CDR3 bases are TGTGCCACCAGTGATTCCGGGACATCCTACGAGCAGTACTTC. Its translation: CATSDSGTSYEQYF. This chain connects TRBV24-1 to TRBJ2-5; D possibly corresponds to TRBD1 (6 bases). The J call may be wrong; the DNA end is better matched by TRBJ2-7. From germline, CDR1 is KGHDR and CDR2 SFDVKD. The CDR3 loop spans 14 amino acids.

The chain couples TRBV9 to TRBJ1-2; 9 bases map to TRBD1. The CDR3 spans 18 residues. The germline gives CDR1 SGDLS, CDR2 YYNGEE. The V gene end was trimmed by 3 bases and the J gene end by 2 bases; junction bases not matched to a gene: 14. The CDR3 nucleotides read TGTGCCAGCAGCGCCTCTTGGGACAGGGTAACCTCGAACTATGGCTACACCTTC. Its translation: CASSASWDRVTSNYGYTF. Filled out from reference TRBV9 and TRBJ1-2, the complete variable domain reads DSGVTQTPKHLITATGQRVTLRCSPRSGDLSVYWYQQSLDQGLQFLIQYYNGEERAKGNILERFSAQQFPDLHSELNLSSLELGDSALYFCASSASWDRVTSNYGYTFGSGTRLTVV.

The gene calls are TRBV27 and TRBJ2-4, with D maybe TRBD1 (5 bases). V was shortened by 8 bases and J by 0 bases, with 20 bases between the two germline ends. Germline V gene data show CDR1 as MNHEY and CDR2 as SMNVEV (reference sequence). The CDR3 loop spans 17 amino acids. The CDR3 loop reads CASCSGREALAKNIQYF. CDR3 nucleotide sequence: TGTGCCAGCTGTTCAGGGCGAGAGGCGTTAGCCAAAAACATTCAGTACTTC.

The chain combines TRBV28 with TRBJ2-1, with D possibly TRBD2 on 5 matching bases. The CDR3 sequence is 17 residues long. The germline V gene has CDR1 MDHEN and CDR2 SYDVKM. Between the trimmed V and J ends, which lost 5 bases and 5 bases, there was a span of 22 bases. The CDR3 sequence: CASSHAGVWGSNNEQFF. For the CDR3, the DNA is TGTGCCAGCAGTCACGCCGGGGTTTGGGGAAGCAACAATGAGCAGTTCTTC.

The CDR3 DNA is TGCAGCTATGGGGAGAGACCAACTGACTATGGCTACACCTTC. Translation gives CSYGERPTDYGYTF. The V and J genes are TRBV29-1 and TRBJ1-2; the D is unclear. Germline V gene sequence: CDR1 SQVTM, CDR2 ANQGSEA. The germline V and J ends were trimmed by 8 bases and 3 bases, with 19 bases remaining between them. The length of the CDR3 is 14 residues.

V usage is TRBV5-5 and J usage is TRBJ1-5, with unresolved D. Trimming took off 2 bases at V and 7 bases at J, with 22 bases between the two ends. Germline V gives CDR1 SGHKS, CDR2 YYEKEE (reference sequence). CDR3 length: 17 residues. The CDR3 region has the DNA TGTGCCAGCAGCTTCTCCTCCGGTAGGCAGAAAGTCCAGCCCCAGCATTTT. It is translated as CASSFSSGRQKVQPQHF.

This clonotype was seen at least ten times. V usage is TRBV7-2 and J usage is TRBJ2-7; no clear D gene. Germline CDR1 SGHTA, CDR2 FQGNSA. Trimming pared 4 bases from V and 2 bases from J, leaving 9 bases between. The CDR3 covers 13 residues. The CDR3 loop is CASSYMPPYEQYF. In DNA form, the CDR3 reads TGTGCCAGCAGCTACATGCCCCCCTACGAGCAGTACTTC.

The rearrangement links TRBV14 to TRBJ2-3; TRBD1 aligns across 7 bases. Germline CDR1 is SGHDN and CDR2 is FVKESK. The V gene end was trimmed by 6 bases and the J gene end by 3 bases; junction bases not matched to a gene: 3. The CDR3 length is 13 residues. This CDR3 is CASSDRETDTQYF. CDR3 bases: TGTGCCAGCAGTGACAGGGAAACAGATACGCAGTATTTT.

The chain has TRBV20-1 and TRBJ2-7; 7 bases are shared with TRBD1. This CDR3 region has 15 residues. CDR1 and CDR2 from the germline V gene are DFQATT and SNEGSKA (reference sequence). Trimming took 1 base from V and 0 from J; bases not matched to a gene: 6. CDR3 bases: TGCAGTGCTAGAGCCCCCGGGACAGACTCCTACGAGCAGTACTTC. Protein product: CSARAPGTDSYEQYF.

This sequence joins TRBV15 and TRBJ1-5; 8 bases line up with TRBD1. V lost 3 bases to trimming and J lost 1 base; unmatched junction nucleotides: 2. Germline CDR1 reads LNHNV; CDR2 reads YYDKDF (reference sequence). The CDR3 sequence is 15 residues long. CDR3 region: CATSSRTGSNQPQHF. The CDR3 DNA sequence: TGTGCCACCAGCAGTAGGACAGGGAGCAATCAGCCCCAGCATTTT.